A selection of T cell receptor beta chains follows, all from one sample in a study of T-cell memory formation after mild COVID-19. From the 5' RACE reads, TCRdb called clonotypes with MiXCR, one entry per CDR3 protein. Here the sample spans over 400,000 distinct CDR3 sequences, roughly a quarter being singletons. The material sequenced was PBMCs or a T cell subset sorted from them (not recorded which). The receptors originated from an adult woman who had mild COVID-19 (a few samples of this study predate the infection). Cell type and time point are not known. Each CDR3 is given with its conserved first and last residue. A D gene is named only where the DNA matches it firmly. The size of a clone is reported for some rows only, either as once, few or many, or as a class for expanded clones.

D | size | J | V | DNA | CDR3
. | few | TRBJ1-1 | TRBV6-6 | TGTGCCAGCAGAGCTGATGGGGCACAGAAAGCTTTCTTT | CASRADGAQKAFF
. | few | TRBJ2-5 | TRBV21-1 | TGTGCCAGCAGCAAAGGGGAGGCGGTCACGGAGACCCAGTACTTC | CASSKGEAVTETQYF
. | . | TRBJ1-1 | TRBV15 | TGTGCCACCAGCTCCCAGTGGAGGGCTCACGCTTTCTTT | CATSSQWRAHAFF
. | . | TRBJ2-3 | TRBV11-2 | TGTGCCAGCAGCTTAGAGGTCTTCACAGATACGCAGTATTTT | CASSLEVFTDTQYF
TRBD2 | few | TRBJ2-5 | TRBV7-8 | TGTGCCAGCGCTACCATAAGGGGTAGCGGGAAGGACGAGACCCAGTACTTC | CASATIRGSGKDETQYF
. | few | TRBJ1-5 | TRBV20-1 | TGCAGTGCATCGACCGCTGCCGTGAATCAGCCCCAGCATTTT | CSASTAAVNQPQHF
. | few | TRBJ2-3 | TRBV5-4 | TGTGCCAGCAGTTCCTACGTCGGATCGGATACGCAGTATTTT | CASSSYVGSDTQYF
. | once | TRBJ1-2 | TRBV5-1 | TGCGCCAGCAGCTTGGAATTGGGGGGCGCCGGTGGCTACACCTTC | CASSLELGGAGGYTF
. | . | TRBJ2-1 | TRBV20-1 | TGCAGTGCCCCAGAGCGGAATTCCTACAATGAGCAGTTCTTC | CSAPERNSYNEQFF
. | . | TRBJ1-5 | TRBV12-3/TRBV12-4 | TGTGCCAGCAGTTTATCGCGGCAGGGTAGTGCGTCCCAGCATTTT | CASSLSRQGSASQHF
TRBD2 | . | TRBJ2-7 | TRBV7-2 | TGTGCCAGCAGCGCGACTAGCGGGAGTGCCGAGCAGTACTTC | CASSATSGSAEQYF
. | . | TRBJ1-1 | TRBV21-1 | TGTGCCAGCAGCAAAGTGAGCAGGGTAGCTTTCTTT | CASSKVSRVAFF
. | . | TRBJ2-1 | TRBV3-1 | TGTGCCAGCAGCCAAGGCCCGGGGGTGCAGTTCTTC | CASSQGPGVQFF
. | . | TRBJ2-5 | TRBV27 | TGTGCCAGCAGCCAACCGGACAAAGGGCAAGAGACCCAGTACTTC | CASSQPDKGQETQYF
. | many | TRBJ2-1 | TRBV29-1 | TGCAGCGTTGTGCCCCAATCATACAATGAGCAGTTCTTC | CSVVPQSYNEQFF
TRBD2 | few | TRBJ2-7 | TRBV5-1 | TGCGCCAGCAGCTTGGCCCCTGGGGCTAGCGGGGGGGACAACGAGCAGTACTTC | CASSLAPGASGGDNEQYF
. | few | TRBJ1-1 | TRBV18 | TGTGCCAGCTCACCCTTCGACAGTACCGCTTTCTTT | CASSPFDSTAFF
TRBD1 | . | TRBJ2-3 | TRBV12-3/TRBV12-4 | TGTGCCAGCAGTTTCAGGGGGCGCACAGATACGCAGTATTTT | CASSFRGRTDTQYF
. | . | TRBJ2-7 | TRBV19 | TGTGCCAGTAGTATTCCGGGTCTGACCTCGAGGAACGAGCAGTACTTC | CASSIPGLTSRNEQYF
. | many | TRBJ2-3 | TRBV5-5 | TGTGCCAGCAGCCCCGACGTTCCTAGCACAGATACGCAGTATTTT | CASSPDVPSTDTQYF
. | once | TRBJ1-5 | TRBV10-2 | TGCGCCAGCAGTGAGTCAGTGAGGGTGAGCAATCAGCCCCAGCATTTT | CASSESVRVSNQPQHF
. | . | TRBJ2-5 | TRBV12-3/TRBV12-4 | TGTGCCAGCAACGGGGACATGGGACAAGAGACCCAGTACTTC | CASNGDMGQETQYF
. | . | TRBJ2-1 | TRBV7-9 | TGTGCCAGCAGCTTAGTGTTTTTGGCCGAGAGCTCCTACAATGAGCAGTTCTTC | CASSLVFLAESSYNEQFF
TRBD1 | . | TRBJ2-2 | TRBV20-1 | TGCAGTGCTAGATCCGCGCATAGACAGGGGACCGGGGAGCTGTTTTTT | CSARSAHRQGTGELFF
. | few | TRBJ1-1 | TRBV19 | TGTGCCAGTAGTATTGCCGGGAGTGGGACTGAAGCTTTCTTT | CASSIAGSGTEAFF
TRBD2 | . | TRBJ2-1 | TRBV7-6 | TGTGCCAGCAGCTTAGAGGGTGGACTAGCGGGATCGCGGAATGAGCAGTTCTTC | CASSLEGGLAGSRNEQFF
. | . | TRBJ2-3 | TRBV4-2 | TGTGCCAGCAGCCAAGGGGCTATAGCGTTTTTGACAGATACGCAGTATTTT | CASSQGAIAFLTDTQYF
. | few | TRBJ2-7 | TRBV5-1 | TGCGCCAGCAGCTTTACCCGCGGCCCCACCTACGAGCAGTACTTC | CASSFTRGPTYEQYF
. | few | TRBJ1-1 | TRBV6-2/TRBV6-3 | TGTGCCAGCAGTCCCGGGGGGAGGTCGGCTTTCTTT | CASSPGGRSAFF
. | . | TRBJ1-4 | TRBV20-1 | TGCAGTGCTTCCCTCGACACTAATGAAAAACTGTTTTTT | CSASLDTNEKLFF
. | . | TRBJ1-5 | TRBV20-1 | TGCAGTGCTAGACAGGGAGGGTTGGTCAATCAGCCCCAGCATTTT | CSARQGGLVNQPQHF
TRBD1 | few | TRBJ2-7 | TRBV5-6 | TGTGCCAGCAGGCCGGACAGGGCCACCGAGCAGTACTTC | CASRPDRATEQYF
. | . | TRBJ2-3 | TRBV4-2 | TGTGCCAGCAGCCAAGCGGAAACTAGCACAGATACGCAGTATTTT | CASSQAETSTDTQYF
. | many | TRBJ1-1 | TRBV9 | TGTGCCAGCAGCGTAGGATCGGATACCGAAGCTTTCTTT | CASSVGSDTEAFF
. | . | TRBJ1-1 | TRBV25-1 | TGTGCCAGCAGTGATTCAATGAGAACTGAAGCTTTCTTT | CASSDSMRTEAFF
TRBD2 | many | TRBJ2-2 | TRBV4-2 | TGTGCCAGCAGCCCTGCTACTAGCGGGAGAGGTGGCGGGGAGCTGTTTTTT | CASSPATSGRGGGELFF
TRBD1 | . | TRBJ2-7 | TRBV20-1 | TGCAGTGCCAAACGATTAGGACAGGCGGCCTACGAGCAGTACTTC | CSAKRLGQAAYEQYF
TRBD1 | few | TRBJ2-3 | TRBV7-3 | TGTGCCAGCAGCCTGACAGGGATATCCACAGATACGCAGTATTTT | CASSLTGISTDTQYF
. | . | TRBJ1-6 | TRBV20-1 | TGCAGTGCTAGAATTCCTGGGGGTTATAATTCACCCCTCCACTTT | CSARIPGGYNSPLHF